This TCR beta chain came from a study of blood T cell repertoires in COVID-19. Study summary: COVID-19 samples, acute and convalescent, were from the United States, Italy and Spain. Sources were T cells, B-cell-depleted T cells, or PBMCs; the material itself was cDNA or gDNA.

The CDR3 runs 13 residues. The germline V gene encodes CDR1 ENHRY and CDR2 SYGVKD. Trimming cost V 8 bases and J 0 bases, with 10 bases left between them. The Seattle patients, enrolled during active infection, were followed longitudinally. This clone was recorded once. In the same sample, other DNA sequences code for this CDR3. In the original workflow: For nucleated cells, counts were estimated from reference gene primer amplification. Here immunoSEQ multiplex PCR was the method, and the copy in TCRdb shows in-frame clones only, minus some. The V and J calls and clone size come from that table; D and trimming were worked out from the DNA. The profile shows some 320,000 clones, just under 90% of them singletons.

The source of this sequence is a woman under 40 with COVID-19, enrolled during active disease. The chain couples TRBV10-3 to TRBJ1-1, with D maybe TRBD1 (6 bases). The sequencing input was peripheral blood. The DNA for the CDR3 is TGTGCCATCGCGGACAGCTTGAACACTGAAGCTTTCTTT. This sequence encodes CAIADSLNTEAFF.